This entry lists 2 T cell receptor beta chains sequenced from one sample in a study of cytotoxic CD8 clonotypes in ibrutinib-treated CLL. Sequencing was performed with immunoSEQ multiplex PCR; in TCRdb, only in-frame clones are kept and a portion is missing. This sample has around 26,000 clones; approximately 71% occur once, and the top ten carry over 35%. The source material was PBMCs, sampled after 12 months of ibrutinib treatment. The source of these receptors is a human donor with chronic lymphocytic leukemia.

The chain joins TRBV19 to TRBJ2-1; D is uncertain. The length of the CDR3 is 14 residues. With 3 bases removed from V and 7 bases from J, the gap between germline ends came to 13 bases. Germline CDR1 and CDR2: LNHDA and SQIVND (reference sequence). Here the CDR3 DNA reads TGTGCCAGTAGTATCATTTTTGGCGGAAATGAGCAGTTCTTC. It translates to CASSIIFGGNEQFF. The variable domain in full, with the rest retrieved from reference TRBV19 and TRBJ2-1, is DGGITQSPKYLFRKEGQNVTLSCEQNLNHDAMYWYRQDPGQGLRLIYYSQIVNDFQKGDIAEGYSVSREKKESFPLTVTSAQKNPTAFYLCASSIIFGGNEQFFGPGTRLTVL.

The CDR3 here is CASSVEGDYGYTF. The CDR3 DNA sequence: TGTGCCAGCTCAGTAGAGGGTGACTATGGCTACACCTTC. This sequence joins TRBV18 and TRBJ1-2; no clear D gene. The CDR3 has 13 residues. Per the germline V gene, CDR1 is KGHSH and CDR2 is LQKENI. Between the trimmed V and J ends, which lost 5 bases and 3 bases, there was a span of 10 bases.